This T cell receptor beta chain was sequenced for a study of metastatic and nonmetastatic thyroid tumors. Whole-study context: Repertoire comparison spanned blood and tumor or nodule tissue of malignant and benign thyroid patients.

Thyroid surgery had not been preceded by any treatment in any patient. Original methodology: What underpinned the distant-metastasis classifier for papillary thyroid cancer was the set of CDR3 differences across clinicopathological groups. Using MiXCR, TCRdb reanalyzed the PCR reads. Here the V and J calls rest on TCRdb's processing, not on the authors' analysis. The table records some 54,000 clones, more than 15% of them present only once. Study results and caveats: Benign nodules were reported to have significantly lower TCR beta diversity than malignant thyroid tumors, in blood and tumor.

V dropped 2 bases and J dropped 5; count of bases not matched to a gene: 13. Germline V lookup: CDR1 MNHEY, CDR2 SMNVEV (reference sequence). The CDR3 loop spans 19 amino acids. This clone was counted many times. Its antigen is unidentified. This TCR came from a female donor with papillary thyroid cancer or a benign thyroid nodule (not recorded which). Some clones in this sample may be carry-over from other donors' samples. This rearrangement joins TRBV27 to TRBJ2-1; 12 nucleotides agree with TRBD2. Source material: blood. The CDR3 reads CASSLTGTSGFSSNNEQFF. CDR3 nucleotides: TGTGCCAGCAGTTTAACCGGGACTAGCGGGTTCTCATCCAACAATGAGCAGTTCTTC.